These T cell receptor beta chains were read from a single sample in a study of shared clonotypes between healthy human individuals. Profiled with immunoSEQ multiplex PCR; TCRdb holds only in-frame clones, not every one. The sample yields roughly 2,000,000 clones, about 95% seen once. The specimen was naive CD8+ T cells sorted from blood. These receptors were taken from a man between 18 and 29 years old in good health. The CDR3 runs from the conserved cysteine through the conserved F or W. The D gene is left open where the match is weak. Clone size, where shown, is once, few, many, or a class for clones that have expanded.

cdr3_nt: TGTGCCAGTAGTCCCGACACCCGCTATGGCTACACCTTC; cdr3_aa: CASSPDTRYGYTF; v_call: TRBV19; clone_size: -; d_call: -; j_call: TRBJ1-2
cdr3_nt: TGCGCCAGCAGCCAGTCCCCCCGGGGGGGGTACCAAGAGACCCAGTACTTC; cdr3_aa: CASSQSPRGGYQETQYF; v_call: TRBV4-1; clone_size: -; d_call: TRBD2; j_call: TRBJ2-5
cdr3_nt: TGTGCCAGCAGCTTAGAGACAGGGAGAGAGACCCAGTACTTC; cdr3_aa: CASSLETGRETQYF; v_call: TRBV13; clone_size: -; d_call: TRBD1; j_call: TRBJ2-5
cdr3_nt: TGTGCCAGCAGTGAACAGGTACTAAACTATGGCTACACCTTC; cdr3_aa: CASSEQVLNYGYTF; v_call: TRBV6-1; clone_size: -; d_call: -; j_call: TRBJ1-2
cdr3_nt: TGCAGCGTTGAGGGTAGCGGGGGGGCGGTCAATGAGCAGTTCTTC; cdr3_aa: CSVEGSGGAVNEQFF; v_call: TRBV29-1; clone_size: once; d_call: TRBD2; j_call: TRBJ2-1
cdr3_nt: TGTGCCAGCAGCTTAGACATAGGGTCCGACGAGCAGTACTTC; cdr3_aa: CASSLDIGSDEQYF; v_call: TRBV7-6; clone_size: -; d_call: -; j_call: TRBJ2-7
cdr3_nt: TGTGCCAGCAGTTTATCGGAGACGGCAACCTACGAGCAGTACTTC; cdr3_aa: CASSLSETATYEQYF; v_call: TRBV27; clone_size: -; d_call: -; j_call: TRBJ2-7
cdr3_nt: TGTGCCAGCAGTCAGGGGGAGGACGAGCAGTACTTC; cdr3_aa: CASSQGEDEQYF; v_call: TRBV6-5; clone_size: -; d_call: -; j_call: TRBJ2-7
cdr3_nt: TGTGCCACCAGCCCTGCGGATAGCAATCAGCCCCAGCATTTT; cdr3_aa: CATSPADSNQPQHF; v_call: TRBV15; clone_size: few; d_call: -; j_call: TRBJ1-5
cdr3_nt: TGTGCCAGCAGCGCCGAGGGGAGCACAGATACGCAGTATTTT; cdr3_aa: CASSAEGSTDTQYF; v_call: TRBV9; clone_size: -; d_call: -; j_call: TRBJ2-3
cdr3_nt: TGTGCCAGCAGACAATTCCCTTACACTGAAGCTTTCTTT; cdr3_aa: CASRQFPYTEAFF; v_call: TRBV2; clone_size: once; d_call: -; j_call: TRBJ1-1
cdr3_nt: TGTGCCAGCAGCGTTACAGGGGCGACTAACTATGGCTACACCTTC; cdr3_aa: CASSVTGATNYGYTF; v_call: TRBV5-6; clone_size: -; d_call: TRBD1; j_call: TRBJ1-2
cdr3_nt: TGTGCCAGCACCTCACGAGGGGCTCCGGGGGAGACCCAGTACTTC; cdr3_aa: CASTSRGAPGETQYF; v_call: TRBV5-4; clone_size: -; d_call: -; j_call: TRBJ2-5
cdr3_nt: TGTGCCAGCAGCCCACAGGACAGGGGGGATGGCTACACCTTC; cdr3_aa: CASSPQDRGDGYTF; v_call: TRBV5-4; clone_size: -; d_call: TRBD1; j_call: TRBJ1-2
cdr3_nt: TGTGCCAGCAGCCCGTGGGGGGTGCCCGGGGAGCTGTTTTTT; cdr3_aa: CASSPWGVPGELFF; v_call: TRBV27; clone_size: -; d_call: -; j_call: TRBJ2-2
cdr3_nt: TGTGCCAGCAGTTTGGTGGCCGGGGAGACCCAGTACTTC; cdr3_aa: CASSLVAGETQYF; v_call: TRBV6-5; clone_size: -; d_call: -; j_call: TRBJ2-5
cdr3_nt: TGCGCCAGCAGCCAAGATAGGCGGACAGGGGGCTTCTATGGCTACACCTTC; cdr3_aa: CASSQDRRTGGFYGYTF; v_call: TRBV4-1; clone_size: -; d_call: TRBD1; j_call: TRBJ1-2
cdr3_nt: TGTGCCATCAGTGAGTGGGGGACAGGGGACACAGATACGCAGTATTTT; cdr3_aa: CAISEWGTGDTDTQYF; v_call: TRBV10-3; clone_size: -; d_call: TRBD1; j_call: TRBJ2-3
cdr3_nt: TGTGCCAGCAGTGTTTCAGAAGGGACAGCGGGTCAGCCCCAGCATTTT; cdr3_aa: CASSVSEGTAGQPQHF; v_call: TRBV6-4; clone_size: -; d_call: TRBD1; j_call: TRBJ1-5
cdr3_nt: TGTGCCAGCAGTTTGGGGGGGGCAGAGACCCAGTACTTC; cdr3_aa: CASSLGGAETQYF; v_call: TRBV28; clone_size: -; d_call: -; j_call: TRBJ2-5
cdr3_nt: TGTGCCAGCAGCTTAGGCCTGGACAGTGGCAATCAGCCCCAGCATTTT; cdr3_aa: CASSLGLDSGNQPQHF; v_call: TRBV13; clone_size: -; d_call: -; j_call: TRBJ1-5
cdr3_nt: TGCGCCAGCAGCCAAGACCCGGGACACCTTGGAAACACTGAAGCTTTCTTT; cdr3_aa: CASSQDPGHLGNTEAFF; v_call: TRBV4-1; clone_size: -; d_call: -; j_call: TRBJ1-1
cdr3_nt: TGTGCCAGCAGTTACGGGACAGGGGCCTACGAGCAGTACTTC; cdr3_aa: CASSYGTGAYEQYF; v_call: TRBV6-5; clone_size: many; d_call: TRBD1; j_call: TRBJ2-7
cdr3_nt: TGTGCCAGCAGCTTCTCCGGGACTAGCTCCTACGAGCAGTACTTC; cdr3_aa: CASSFSGTSSYEQYF; v_call: TRBV5-5; clone_size: once; d_call: TRBD2; j_call: TRBJ2-7
cdr3_nt: TGTGCCAGCAGAGTACAGGGGATTCTGAACGAGCAGTACTTC; cdr3_aa: CASRVQGILNEQYF; v_call: TRBV28; clone_size: -; d_call: TRBD1; j_call: TRBJ2-7
cdr3_nt: TGTGCCAGCAGTTACTCGGAGGGTAACTATGGCTACACCTTC; cdr3_aa: CASSYSEGNYGYTF; v_call: TRBV6-6; clone_size: -; d_call: -; j_call: TRBJ1-2
cdr3_nt: TGTGCCAGCGCAGACAGGGTTGTGGAAAAACTGTTTTTT; cdr3_aa: CASADRVVEKLFF; v_call: TRBV2; clone_size: -; d_call: TRBD1; j_call: TRBJ1-4
cdr3_nt: TGTGCCTGGGACCCCGGGCTAGAGAACTACGAGCAGTACTTC; cdr3_aa: CAWDPGLENYEQYF; v_call: TRBV30; clone_size: once; d_call: -; j_call: TRBJ2-7
cdr3_nt: TGTGCCAGCAGCTTAGGTCCCGGGACAGGGGACCACGAGCAGTACTTC; cdr3_aa: CASSLGPGTGDHEQYF; v_call: TRBV11-2; clone_size: -; d_call: TRBD1; j_call: TRBJ2-7
cdr3_nt: TGTGCCTGGAGGAAACTAGCAGGGTCGAATAATTCACCCCTCCACTTT; cdr3_aa: CAWRKLAGSNNSPLHF; v_call: TRBV30; clone_size: -; d_call: -; j_call: TRBJ1-6
cdr3_nt: TGTGCCAGCTCACCTCGGGACAGGCTAAGAAGGGGCTACACCTTC; cdr3_aa: CASSPRDRLRRGYTF; v_call: TRBV18; clone_size: -; d_call: TRBD1; j_call: TRBJ1-2
cdr3_nt: TGTGCCAGCAGCTTAACCCATTACGGAGGAGAGACCCAGTACTTC; cdr3_aa: CASSLTHYGGETQYF; v_call: TRBV7-8; clone_size: -; d_call: -; j_call: TRBJ2-5
cdr3_nt: TGTGCCAGCAGCGTCGCCGGTGGGGGGGGCGGTGGCTACACCTTC; cdr3_aa: CASSVAGGGGGGYTF; v_call: TRBV9; clone_size: -; d_call: -; j_call: TRBJ1-2
cdr3_nt: TGCGCCAGCAGCCTACAACAGGGGAGGGTCTACGAGCAGTACTTC; cdr3_aa: CASSLQQGRVYEQYF; v_call: TRBV4-1; clone_size: -; d_call: -; j_call: TRBJ2-7
cdr3_nt: TGTGCCAGCAGTGAAGTGGGACAGGGGATGCCGTGGAGCGAGCAGTACTTC; cdr3_aa: CASSEVGQGMPWSEQYF; v_call: TRBV2; clone_size: -; d_call: TRBD1; j_call: TRBJ2-7
cdr3_nt: TGTGCCAGCAGGCTAGCGGGGGGCTACAATGAGCAGTTCTTC; cdr3_aa: CASRLAGGYNEQFF; v_call: TRBV5-4; clone_size: -; d_call: TRBD2; j_call: TRBJ2-1
cdr3_nt: TGTGCCAGCAGCCTATACTACGAGCAGTACTTC; cdr3_aa: CASSLYYEQYF; v_call: TRBV9; clone_size: once; d_call: -; j_call: TRBJ2-7
cdr3_nt: TGTGCCAGCAGCGTAGAGTGGGCGGGTTCTTACAATGAGCAGTTCTTC; cdr3_aa: CASSVEWAGSYNEQFF; v_call: TRBV9; clone_size: -; d_call: -; j_call: TRBJ2-1
cdr3_nt: TGTGCTAGTGGTAGCGGGAGCTCCTACGAGCAGTACTTC; cdr3_aa: CASGSGSSYEQYF; v_call: TRBV12-5; clone_size: -; d_call: TRBD2; j_call: TRBJ2-7
cdr3_nt: TGTGCCAGCAGTCACCCGGGGCTGGTCTATGGCTACACCTTC; cdr3_aa: CASSHPGLVYGYTF; v_call: TRBV6-1; clone_size: -; d_call: -; j_call: TRBJ1-2
cdr3_nt: TGTGCCAGTAGTTCCCGGGACAGGGGCTACGAGCAGTACTTC; cdr3_aa: CASSSRDRGYEQYF; v_call: TRBV19; clone_size: -; d_call: TRBD1; j_call: TRBJ2-7
cdr3_nt: TGTGCCAGCAGGGACAGGGATTCACCCCTCCACTTT; cdr3_aa: CASRDRDSPLHF; v_call: TRBV28; clone_size: -; d_call: TRBD1; j_call: TRBJ1-6
cdr3_nt: TGCGCCAGCAGCCAAGTAACAGGGGCCTACGAGCAGTACTTC; cdr3_aa: CASSQVTGAYEQYF; v_call: TRBV4-3; clone_size: -; d_call: TRBD1; j_call: TRBJ2-7
cdr3_nt: TGTGCCAGCAGTCCTACCGGGACAGCTTCACCCCTCCACTTT; cdr3_aa: CASSPTGTASPLHF; v_call: TRBV28; clone_size: -; d_call: TRBD1; j_call: TRBJ1-6
cdr3_nt: TGTGCCAGCACCAACAGGCTTACTAGCACAGATACGCAGTATTTT; cdr3_aa: CASTNRLTSTDTQYF; v_call: TRBV27; clone_size: -; d_call: -; j_call: TRBJ2-3
cdr3_nt: TGTGCCAGCAGCCAGGGGGACTCCTACGAGCAGTACTTC; cdr3_aa: CASSQGDSYEQYF; v_call: TRBV5-6; clone_size: -; d_call: TRBD1; j_call: TRBJ2-7